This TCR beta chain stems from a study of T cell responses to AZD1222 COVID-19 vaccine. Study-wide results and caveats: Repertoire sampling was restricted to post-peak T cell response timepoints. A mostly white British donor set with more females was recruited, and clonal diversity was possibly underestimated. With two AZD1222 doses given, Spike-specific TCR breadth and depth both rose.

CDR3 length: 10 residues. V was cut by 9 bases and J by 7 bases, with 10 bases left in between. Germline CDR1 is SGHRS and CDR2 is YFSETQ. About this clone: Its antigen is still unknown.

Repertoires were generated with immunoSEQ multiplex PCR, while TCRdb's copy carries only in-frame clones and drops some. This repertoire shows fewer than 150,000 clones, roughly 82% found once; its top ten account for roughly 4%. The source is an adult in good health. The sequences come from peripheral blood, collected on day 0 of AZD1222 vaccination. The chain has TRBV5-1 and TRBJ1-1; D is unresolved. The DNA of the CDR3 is TGCGCCAACGATCGAAATGAAGCTTTCTTT. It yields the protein CANDRNEAFF.